This T cell receptor (beta chain) was recorded in a study of shared clonotypes between healthy human individuals. General observations from the study: Genetic and exposure-history diversity was limited by the small donor number.

Germline-derived CDR1 and CDR2 are SQVTM and ANQGSEA. The CDR3 runs to 11 residues. V was clipped by 7 bases and J by 4 bases, with 10 bases between them. Note on this clone: Its antigen remains unknown.

Samples underwent the assay at deep level. Assay: immunoSEQ multiplex PCR; the TCRdb copy retains only in-frame clones and omits some. The sample shows fewer than 3 million clones, just under 95% of them seen only once. The sample taken for sequencing was naive CD4+ T cells from PBMCs. Documented subset: CD45RA+ positively selected. This receptor was taken from a man between 18 and 29 years old in good health. Some clones in this sample may be carry-over from other donors' samples. The J gene is TRBJ1-1, the V gene TRBV29-1, with D hard to call. The CDR3 reads CSAVTGTEAFF. The CDR3 nucleotides are TGCAGCGCCGTAACGGGCACTGAAGCTTTCTTT.